This T cell receptor beta chain comes out of a study of Ad26.COV2.S vaccination and SARS-CoV-2 variants. About the research overall: Into the muscle, Ad26.COV2.S was dosed once or twice, 56 days apart.

As to treatment: around 19 received Ad26.COV2.S at low or high dose, single or two shots; five or six received placebo; per-sample allocation not given. Sampling took place 63 days after the first vaccine or placebo injection. Donation was by an adult aged 18-55 years who was in Boston. This clone has a single count. The method was immunoSEQ multiplex PCR; TCRdb's version includes in-frame clones alone and lacks a portion of them. Here the sample spans about 680,000 clones, 89% being singletons. Germline-derived CDR1 and CDR2 are SGHTA and FQGNSA. J was trimmed by 6 bases and V by 1 base; bases with no gene match: 0. The CDR3 sequence is 14 residues long.

This receptor was obtained from a person between 18 and 60 years old who received the Ad26.COV2.S COVID-19 vaccine or a placebo. V is TRBV7-2 and J is TRBJ2-3, with 11 bases fitting TRBD2. The sample in question was peripheral blood, obtained in a trial of Ad26.COV2.S vaccine versus placebo. The CDR3 nucleotides are TGTGCCAGCAGCTTAGGGACTAGCGGGGATACGCAGTATTTT. Its protein is CASSLGTSGDTQYF.